This T cell receptor (beta chain) is drawn from a study of OX40 agonist ivuxolimab in advanced cancers. Study outcomes and limitations: Normalized T-cell clonal expansion was also low in some nonresponders.

Clones were sequenced by immunoSEQ multiplex PCR, and TCRdb holds only the in-frame ones, with some missing. The table records about 80,000 clones, roughly 92% of them present only once. A remark on this clone: Its cognate antigen is unknown.

Germline CDR1 reads SGHNT; CDR2 reads YENEEA. CDR3 length: 14 amino acids. V was pared by 6 bases and J by 5 bases, with 14 bases between. Material: CD4+ or CD8+ T cells sorted from blood, obtained in a trial of the OX40 agonist ivuxolimab. The receptor was derived from an adult with an advanced solid tumor such as melanoma, head and neck, liver or kidney cancer. The chain joins TRBV11-3 to TRBJ2-1; tentatively, D is TRBD1 or TRBD2 (7 bases each). The CDR3 region has the DNA TGTGCCAGCAGTCCAGGGGGGGTGGACAATGAGCAGTTCTTC. Amino acid sequence: CASSPGGVDNEQFF.